One TCR beta chain is described in this entry. The data are from a study of blood T cell repertoires in COVID-19. Study-level information: Sites in the United States, Italy and Spain provided acute and convalescent COVID-19 samples. PBMCs, B-cell-depleted T cells, or T cells provided the cDNA or gDNA that made up the material.

The protocol was immunoSEQ multiplex PCR, while the TCRdb copy is restricted to in-frame clones and leaves out a portion. The sample has over 120,000 clones; about 82% are singletons. The sequenced material came from peripheral blood. This TCR derives from a woman at least 80 years old with active or convalescent COVID-19.

CDR3 amino acids: CASEGRRQGSYEQYF. The DNA of the CDR3 is TGTGCCAGCGAGGGCCGGCGACAGGGATCATACGAGCAGTACTTC. The chain uses TRBV27 and TRBJ2-7; 7 bases fit TRBD1. The CDR3 loop spans 15 amino acids. The junction had 14 bases not matched to a gene; V was cut back by 8 bases and J by 4 bases. The germline CDR1 and CDR2 sequences are MNHEY and SMNVEV (reference sequence).